The 28 T cell receptor beta chains below all came from one sample that was sequenced in a study of blood T cell repertoires in COVID-19. This table comes from immunoSEQ multiplex PCR, and its TCRdb copy is limited to in-frame clones, with some not included. This repertoire shows over 45,000 clones, about 92% found once; its top ten account for around 30%. The sequencing sample was made of peripheral blood. The receptors were gathered from a woman of 80 years or more with acute or convalescent COVID-19.

This clone was observed a single time. The V gene is TRBV6-5, the J gene TRBJ2-5, with 12 bases fitting TRBD2. CDR1 is MNHEY, CDR2 SVGAGI, per germline. J gave up 3 bases and V 6 bases, and 2 bases lay outside the gene matches. This CDR3 has 14 amino acids. The CDR3 DNA is TGTGCCAGCAGAAGGACTAGCGGGGAAGAGACCCAGTACTTC. Translation gives CASRRTSGEETQYF.

The V and J genes are TRBV21-1 and TRBJ2-1; the tabulated D call, TRBD1, remains unverified against the DNA. TRBV21-1 is a pseudogene. There are 12 residues in the CDR3. CDR3 in amino acids: CASTGTTGEQFF. The CDR3 DNA reads as TGTGCCAGCACCGGGACGACAGGTGAGCAGTTCTTC.

The chain recombines TRBV7-9 with TRBJ1-1; 7 bases line up with TRBD1. The J segment lost 6 bases and the V segment lost 6 bases, leaving 10 bases of the junction unmatched. The CDR3 is 14 amino acids. The germline V gene encodes CDR1 SEHNR and CDR2 FQNEAQ (reference sequence). CDR3 in DNA: TGTGCCAGCAGGCCAACAGGGGAAGTCGCTGAAGCTTTCTTT. Translation: CASRPTGEVAEAFF. Full variable domain (remainder filled in from reference TRBV7-9 and TRBJ1-1): DTGVSQNPRHKITKRGQNVTFRCDPISEHNRLYWYRQTLGQGPEFLTYFQNEAQLEKSRLLSDRFSAERPKGSFSTLEIQRTEQGDSAMYLCASRPTGEVAEAFFGQGTRLTVV.

The chain is built from TRBV5-4 and TRBJ2-3, with TRBD2 matching over 7 bases. The CDR3 runs to 14 residues. The ends lost 4 bases at V and 6 bases at J; junction bases unmatched: 8. Germline assignment: CDR1 SGHNT and CDR2 YYREEE (reference sequence). The CDR3 sequence: CASSAETSLDTQYF. The CDR3 nucleotides read TGTGCCAGCAGCGCCGAGACTAGCTTGGATACGCAGTATTTT.

This chain uses TRBV19 with TRBJ1-5; 7 bases align to TRBD1. This CDR3 spans 15 amino acids. In germline, CDR1 is LNHDA, CDR2 SQIVND (reference sequence). V dropped 7 bases and J dropped 0; count of bases not matched to a gene: 6. The CDR3 reads CASTSGGYSNQPQHF. CDR3 sequence (DNA): TGTGCCAGTACTTCAGGGGGGTATAGCAATCAGCCCCAGCATTTT.

This chain connects TRBV6-6 to TRBJ1-6, with 7 bases aligning to TRBD1. The length of the CDR3 is 15 residues. The J segment lost 7 bases and the V segment lost 6 bases, leaving 9 bases of the junction unmatched. Germline loops: CDR1 MNHNY, CDR2 SVGAGI (reference sequence). The CDR3 reads CASSNRGQRNSPLHF. DNA for the CDR3: TGTGCCAGCAGCAACAGGGGACAGCGGAATTCACCCCTCCACTTT.

This chain uses TRBV28 with TRBJ2-2, with 9 bases identical to TRBD2. CDR3 length equals 17 residues. V lost 6 bases to trimming and J lost 6 bases; unmatched junction nucleotides: 14. Germline CDR1 and CDR2: MDHEN and SYDVKM. The CDR3 region is CASRDSKRGASAGELFF. The CDR3 coding sequence is TGTGCCAGCAGAGACTCTAAGCGGGGGGCCAGTGCCGGGGAGCTGTTTTTT.

This clone was observed once. CDR3 region: CASSFNPWRGAQETQYF. The DNA for the CDR3 is TGTGCCAGCAGCTTCAATCCCTGGCGGGGGGCGCAAGAGACCCAGTACTTC. The chain is built from TRBV11-2 and TRBJ2-5, with TRBD2 matching 8 bases. CDR1 and CDR2 from the germline V gene are SGHAT and FQNNGV. The CDR3 totals 17 residues. V trimming: 3 bases; J trimming: 2 bases; junction bases outside the gene matches: 11.

The gene calls are TRBV12-3 or TRBV12-4 and TRBJ2-7, with 7 bases that match TRBD1. The CDR3 is 13 residues long. V shed 5 bases and J 4 bases; nucleotides not matched to a gene: 5. CDR3 amino acids: CASSTTGPYEQYF. In nucleotides, the CDR3 is TGTGCCAGCAGTACGACAGGGCCGTACGAGCAGTACTTC.

CDR3 DNA: TGTGCCAGCAGCTTAGTGGGCAGGGGGCGAAGCAATCAGCCCCAGCATTTT. Its protein product is CASSLVGRGRSNQPQHF. The chain combines TRBV7-2 with TRBJ1-5; 8 bases agree with TRBD1. The V segment lost 1 base and the J segment 1 base; nucleotides outside the gene matches: 6. The length of the CDR3 is 17 residues. The germline gives CDR1 SGHTA, CDR2 FQGNSA.

The CDR3 nucleotides read TGTGCCAGCAGCTCCAGGAGGTCTCAGGGGGTCGGCCAAGAGACCCAGTACTTC. Its protein product is CASSSRRSQGVGQETQYF. The gene calls are TRBV5-6 and TRBJ2-5, with TRBD1 matching 7 bases. Germline-derived CDR1 and CDR2 are SGHDT and YYEEEE. V was pared by 3 bases and J by 1 base, with 15 bases of the junction left unmatched. The CDR3 is made up of 18 amino acids.

The chain combines TRBV5-1 with TRBJ2-7; 8 nucleotides agree with TRBD2. The V gene end was trimmed by 7 bases and the J gene end by 0 bases; junction bases not matched to a gene: 6. The CDR3 length is 14 residues. The V gene's germline CDR1 is SGHRS and CDR2 YFSETQ. CDR3: CASGGGPSSYEQYF. CDR3 in DNA: TGCGCCAGCGGCGGGGGGCCGAGCTCCTACGAGCAGTACTTC.

The chain uses TRBV7-9 and TRBJ1-2, with a possible D match to TRBD1 (6 bases). V was pared by 5 bases and J by 5 bases, with 15 bases between. CDR1 and CDR2 (germline): SEHNR, FQNEAQ (reference sequence). The CDR3 loop spans 14 amino acids. The DNA of the CDR3 is TGTGCCAGCAGCGCCCAGGGGACCATATATGGCTACACCTTC. It specifies CASSAQGTIYGYTF.

As DNA, the CDR3 is TGTGCCAGCAGCTTGGGACACTCTGGGGCCAACGTCCTGACTTTC. Its translation is CASSLGHSGANVLTF. The chain has TRBV5-4 and TRBJ2-6; no firm D call. The V and J ends lost 0 bases and 0 bases respectively, with 4 bases between them. The length of the CDR3 is 15 residues. Germline CDR1 and CDR2: SGHNT and YYREEE (reference sequence).

The chain uses TRBV7-9 and TRBJ1-5; TRBD1 aligns across 7 bases. The germline V gene has CDR1 SEHNR and CDR2 FQNEAQ (reference sequence). Trimming at V came to 4 bases and at J to 1 base, leaving 1 base not matched to a gene. The CDR3 covers 14 residues. CDR3 region: CASSSGQSNQPQHF. CDR3 coding DNA: TGTGCCAGCAGCTCGGGACAGAGCAATCAGCCCCAGCATTTT.

V gene TRBV11-2 combines with J gene TRBJ2-3; D is undetermined. Germline CDR1 and CDR2: SGHAT and FQNNGV. The CDR3 length is 15 residues. Trimming removed 3 bases from V and 3 bases from J, with 13 bases in between. The CDR3 bases are TGTGCCAGCAGCTTCATCGGGTCAGCGACAGATACGCAGTATTTT. Translation gives CASSFIGSATDTQYF.

Judged by abundance, this clone is medium-sized. The CDR3 coding sequence is TGTGCCAGCAGCTACGGACAAAGCACAGATACGCAGTATTTT. Its translation: CASSYGQSTDTQYF. The chain employs TRBV7-9 and TRBJ2-3, with D maybe TRBD1 (5 bases). The V gene's germline CDR1 is SEHNR and CDR2 FQNEAQ (reference sequence). Deletions cut 4 bases from V and 0 bases from J, with 8 bases between. The CDR3 is 14 amino acids.

This chain joins TRBV19 and TRBJ1-1, with a tentative D call TRBD1 (6 bases). From germline, CDR1 is LNHDA and CDR2 SQIVND (reference sequence). Trimming stripped 0 bases from V and 1 base from J, with 15 bases between. The CDR3 sequence is 17 residues long. The CDR3 protein is CASSIDPYRAENTEAFF. The CDR3 region has the DNA TGTGCCAGTAGTATAGACCCCTACAGGGCCGAGAACACTGAAGCTTTCTTT.

This chain uses TRBV6-1 with TRBJ2-1; 10 bases are a match to TRBD1. V shed 1 base and J 3 bases; nucleotides not matched to a gene: 0. This CDR3 region has 15 residues. Germline loops: CDR1 MNHNS, CDR2 SASEGT. The CDR3 sequence is CASSEGDRGYNEQFF. The CDR3 region has the DNA TGTGCCAGCAGTGAAGGGGACAGGGGCTACAATGAGCAGTTCTTC.

This chain connects TRBV2 to TRBJ1-1; D might be TRBD1 (5 bases). This CDR3 region has 15 residues. Per the germline V gene, CDR1 is SNHLY and CDR2 is FYNNEI. V was cut by 4 bases and J by 1 base, with 13 bases left in between. The CDR3 DNA sequence: TGTGCCAGCAGTGTTGCGGGACGGGGGAACACTGAAGCTTTCTTT. It encodes CASSVAGRGNTEAFF. Using reference TRBV2 and TRBJ1-1 for the parts outside the CDR3, the full variable domain is EPEVTQTPSHQVTQMGQEVILRCVPISNHLYFYWYRQILGQKVEFLVSFYNNEISEKSEIFDDQFSVERPDGSNFTLKIRSTKLEDSAMYFCASSVAGRGNTEAFFGQGTRLTVV.

This chain links TRBV3-1 (or the pseudogene TRBV3-2) with TRBJ2-1; 12 positions agree with TRBD2. Germline V CDR1 and CDR2: LGHDT, YNNKEL (reference sequence). The CDR3 totals 16 residues. The J segment lost 7 bases and the V segment lost 6 bases, leaving 10 bases of the junction unmatched. CDR3 coding DNA: TGTGCCAGCAGTTCCGCTAGCGGGGGGGCCGGGAATGAGCAGTTCTTC. As protein: CASSSASGGAGNEQFF.

A note on this clone: The same CDR3 arises from other DNA sequences in this sample as well. The chain uses TRBV10-1 and TRBJ2-3; TRBD2 matches at 10 bases. V trimming: 2 bases; J trimming: 6 bases; junction bases outside the gene matches: 8. Germline V gene sequence: CDR1 WNHNN, CDR2 SYGVQD (reference sequence). This CDR3 has 16 amino acids. CDR3 nucleotides: TGCGCCAGCAGTGAGGTCCTAGCGGGGGCCGGGGATACGCAGTATTTT. Its protein is CASSEVLAGAGDTQYF.

V gene TRBV5-1 combines with J gene TRBJ2-1, with 8 bases that match TRBD2. Germline V gives CDR1 SGHRS, CDR2 YFSETQ. The CDR3 runs 16 residues. The trim removed 4 bases at V and 2 bases at J, leaving 8 bases unmatched. Here the CDR3 DNA reads TGCGCCAGCAGCCTAGAGACTAGCGTCGCCTACAATGAGCAGTTCTTC. The encoded protein is CASSLETSVAYNEQFF.

The rearrangement uses TRBV6-2 or TRBV6-3 and TRBJ2-7; the D gene is possibly TRBD1 (5 bases). The CDR3 totals 14 residues. The germline gives CDR1 MNHEY, CDR2 SVGEGT. V lost 5 bases and J 2 bases, leaving 13 bases between the germline ends. The CDR3 bases are TGTGCCAGCAGTCGGACATCCCTGACCTACGAGCAGTACGTC. Its translation: CASSRTSLTYEQYV.

This sequence joins TRBV28 and TRBJ1-1, with a weak D call TRBD1 (6 bases). The CDR3 has 13 residues. Per germline, CDR1 MDHEN and CDR2 SYDVKM. V lost 8 bases and J 6 bases, leaving 16 bases between the germline ends. The CDR3 DNA is TGTGCCAGCCGGCAAACAGGGATCGCTGAAGCTTTCTTT. Its translation is CASRQTGIAEAFF.

This chain links TRBV2 with TRBJ1-1, with 8 bases identical to TRBD1. The CDR3 runs 15 residues. V trimming: 7 bases; J trimming: 0 bases; junction bases outside the gene matches: 7. Germline lookup yields CDR1 SNHLY and CDR2 FYNNEI. The CDR3 DNA reads TGTGCCAGCAAACAGGGGGACAGTTTGAACACTGAAGCTTTCTTT. Protein sequence: CASKQGDSLNTEAFF.

The chain carries TRBV5-5 and TRBJ2-3, with D hard to call. The CDR3 contains 15 residues. The V and J ends lost 2 bases and 1 base respectively, with 11 bases between them. Germline loops: CDR1 SGHKS, CDR2 YYEKEE (reference sequence). CDR3 DNA sequence: TGTGCCAGCAGCTTCCTCCTAGAGCGCACAGATACGCAGTATTTT. It codes for CASSFLLERTDTQYF.

This chain joins TRBV7-9 and TRBJ2-3, with D possibly TRBD2 on 6 matching bases. The CDR3 is 15 residues long. V lost 5 bases and J lost 5, with 17 bases in between. Looked up from germline, CDR1 is SEHNR and CDR2 is FQNEAQ (reference sequence). CDR3: CASSLPSEYGDTQYF. The CDR3 bases are TGTGCCAGCAGCCTACCTAGCGAATATGGAGATACGCAGTATTTT.